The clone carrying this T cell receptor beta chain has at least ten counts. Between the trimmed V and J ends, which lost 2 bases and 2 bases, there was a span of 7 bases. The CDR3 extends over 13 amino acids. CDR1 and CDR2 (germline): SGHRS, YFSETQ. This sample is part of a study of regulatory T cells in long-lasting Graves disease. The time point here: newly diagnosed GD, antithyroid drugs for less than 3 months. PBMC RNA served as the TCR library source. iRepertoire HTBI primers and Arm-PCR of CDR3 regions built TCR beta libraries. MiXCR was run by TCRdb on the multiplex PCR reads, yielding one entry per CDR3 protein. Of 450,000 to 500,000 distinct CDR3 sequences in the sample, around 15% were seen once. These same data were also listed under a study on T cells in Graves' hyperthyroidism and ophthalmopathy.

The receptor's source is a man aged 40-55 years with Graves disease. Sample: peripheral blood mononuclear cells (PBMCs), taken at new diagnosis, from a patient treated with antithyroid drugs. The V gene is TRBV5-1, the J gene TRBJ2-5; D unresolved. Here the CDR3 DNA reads TGCGCCAGCAGCTTACCAGCTCAAGAGACCCAGTACTTC. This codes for CASSLPAQETQYF.